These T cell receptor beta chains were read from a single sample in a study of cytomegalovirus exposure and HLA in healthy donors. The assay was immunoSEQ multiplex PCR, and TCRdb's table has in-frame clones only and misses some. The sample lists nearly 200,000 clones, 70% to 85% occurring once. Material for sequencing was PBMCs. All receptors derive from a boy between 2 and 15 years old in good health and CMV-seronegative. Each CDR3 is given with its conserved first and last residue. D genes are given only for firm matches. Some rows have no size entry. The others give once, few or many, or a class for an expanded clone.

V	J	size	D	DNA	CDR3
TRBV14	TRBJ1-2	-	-	TGTGCCAGCAGCAGCCTAAACCGCAGGGACTCTAACTATGGCTACACCTTC	CASSSLNRRDSNYGYTF
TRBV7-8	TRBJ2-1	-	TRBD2	TGTGCCAGCAGCCCACGGAGGTTTGGCGGGGGGGATCCCGGTGAGCAGTTCTTC	CASSPRRFGGGDPGEQFF
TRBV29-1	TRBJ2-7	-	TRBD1	TGCAGCGTTGAGCAAGCAGGGGGATACGAGCAGTACTTC	CSVEQAGGYEQYF
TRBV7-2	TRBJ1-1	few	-	TGTGCCAGCAGCTTAGGTTGGGGGGGGCTGGGCACTGAAGCTTTCTTT	CASSLGWGGLGTEAFF
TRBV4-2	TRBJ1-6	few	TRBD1	TGTGCCAGCAGCCAAGTCCCGGGACAGGGAGGTTCACCCCTCCACTTT	CASSQVPGQGGSPLHF
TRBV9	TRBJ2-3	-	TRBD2	TGTGCCAGCACCACTAGCGGGGGGGCGTCAGATACGCAGTATTTT	CASTTSGGASDTQYF
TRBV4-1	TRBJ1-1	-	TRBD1	TGCGCCAGCAGCCACCGACAGGGCGACAATGAAGCTTTCTTT	CASSHRQGDNEAFF
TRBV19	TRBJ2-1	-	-	TGTGCCAGTAGGGGGGCTCGGGGGGAAAGGGCTTACAATGAGCAGTTCTTC	CASRGARGERAYNEQFF
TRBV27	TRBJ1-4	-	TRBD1	TGTGCCAGCAGTTTCCTCCAGGGGGGAAAACTGTTTTTT	CASSFLQGGKLFF
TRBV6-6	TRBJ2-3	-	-	TGTGCCAGCAGAGGAGGGTCTGGCCCAGATACGCAGTATTTT	CASRGGSGPDTQYF
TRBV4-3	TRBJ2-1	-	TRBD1	TGCGCCAGCAGCCAAGTAAAAGGGGGCATGAATGAGCAGTTCTTC	CASSQVKGGMNEQFF
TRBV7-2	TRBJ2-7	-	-	TGTGCCAGCAGCTTAGTGTATGAGCGGGCCTCCTTC	CASSLVYERASF
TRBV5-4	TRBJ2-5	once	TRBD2	TGTGCCAGCAGCCGAAAGTCGAGTCTAGCGGGGGCAGAGACCCAGTACTTC	CASSRKSSLAGAETQYF
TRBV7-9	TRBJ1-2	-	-	TGTGCCAGCAGCACCGAAGGGGGAAGGGGTGGCTACACCTTC	CASSTEGGRGGYTF
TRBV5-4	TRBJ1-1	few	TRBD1	TGTGCCAGCAGCTCCCGGGACAGGGACCCTGAAGCTTTCTTT	CASSSRDRDPEAFF
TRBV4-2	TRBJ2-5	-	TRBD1	TGTGCCAGCAGCCACACCTCGGACAGGGCGGGGGAGACCCAGTACTTC	CASSHTSDRAGETQYF
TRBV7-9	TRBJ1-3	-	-	TGTGCCAGCACCCCAGGCGAGGGTGGAAACACCATATATTTT	CASTPGEGGNTIYF
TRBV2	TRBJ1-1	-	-	TGTGCCAGCAGTGCGGACAGTGATGAAGCTTTCTTT	CASSADSDEAFF
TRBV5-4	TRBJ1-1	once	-	TGTGCCAGCAGTCGTGCCGGGACTGAAGCTTTCTTT	CASSRAGTEAFF
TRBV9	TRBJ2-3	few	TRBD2	TGTGCCAGCAGCGCGGGGGGGCAAGGAGATACGCAGTATTTT	CASSAGGQGDTQYF
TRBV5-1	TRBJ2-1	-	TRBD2	TGCGCCAGCAGCTTGGACGGGGGGAGCTCCTACAATGAGCAGTTCTTC	CASSLDGGSSYNEQFF
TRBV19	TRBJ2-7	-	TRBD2	TGTGCCAGTAGTATGCTGAGCGGGGGCTCCTACGAGCAGTACTTC	CASSMLSGGSYEQYF
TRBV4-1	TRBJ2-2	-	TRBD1	TGCGCCAGCAGCCACTCCGGGACAGGGCTGGACACCGGGGAGCTGTTTTTT	CASSHSGTGLDTGELFF
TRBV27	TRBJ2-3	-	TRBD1	TGTGCCAGCAGTACCACAGGGGCGGCAGATACGCAGTATTTT	CASSTTGAADTQYF
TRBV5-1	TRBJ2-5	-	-	TGCGCCAGCAGCAGGGAGGTGGGGAAAGAGACCCAGTACTTC	CASSREVGKETQYF
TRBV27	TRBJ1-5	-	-	TGTGCCAGCAGTTTAGGCGGGAACCCGAGGGGGCCCCAGCATTTT	CASSLGGNPRGPQHF
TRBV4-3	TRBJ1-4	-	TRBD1	TGCGCCAGCAGCCAAGGGAGGGACAGACCTGCAACTAATGAAAAACTGTTTTTT	CASSQGRDRPATNEKLFF
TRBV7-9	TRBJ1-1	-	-	TGTGCCAGCAGCTCCCCAGGGGTCGGGAACACTGAAGCTTTCTTT	CASSSPGVGNTEAFF
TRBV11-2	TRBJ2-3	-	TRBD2	TGTGCCAGCAGCTATTGGGCCGGGGGGACAGATACGCAGTATTTT	CASSYWAGGTDTQYF
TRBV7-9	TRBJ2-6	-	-	TGTGCCAGCAGCTTTACTGGGGCCAACGTCCTGACTTTC	CASSFTGANVLTF
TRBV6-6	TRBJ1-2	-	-	TGTGCCAGCACCTTCTGGGGCAGGGAGGGCTATGGCTACACCTTC	CASTFWGREGYGYTF
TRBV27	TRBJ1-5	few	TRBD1	TGTGCCAGCAGATGGGGGGGACAGGCTAATCAGCCCCAGCATTTT	CASRWGGQANQPQHF
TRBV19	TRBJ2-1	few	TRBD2	TGTGCCAGTAGTATTCTCGGGGGGTCCTACAATGAGCAGTTCTTC	CASSILGGSYNEQFF
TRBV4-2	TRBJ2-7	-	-	TGTGCCAGCAGCCAAACAGGCCTGCCAAACGAGCAGTACTTC	CASSQTGLPNEQYF
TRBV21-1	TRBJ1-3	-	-	TGTGCCAGCAGCAAGGCCGGGACAGGGGGCGAAAAGTCGTGGGACACCATATATTTT	CASSKAGTGGEKSWDTIYF
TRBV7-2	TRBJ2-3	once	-	TGTGCCAGCAGCTACAGGGATGGGGCAGATACGCAGTATTTT	CASSYRDGADTQYF
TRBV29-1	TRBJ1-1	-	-	TGCAGCGTTTTGCTCAGATTGAACACTGAAGCTTTCTTT	CSVLLRLNTEAFF